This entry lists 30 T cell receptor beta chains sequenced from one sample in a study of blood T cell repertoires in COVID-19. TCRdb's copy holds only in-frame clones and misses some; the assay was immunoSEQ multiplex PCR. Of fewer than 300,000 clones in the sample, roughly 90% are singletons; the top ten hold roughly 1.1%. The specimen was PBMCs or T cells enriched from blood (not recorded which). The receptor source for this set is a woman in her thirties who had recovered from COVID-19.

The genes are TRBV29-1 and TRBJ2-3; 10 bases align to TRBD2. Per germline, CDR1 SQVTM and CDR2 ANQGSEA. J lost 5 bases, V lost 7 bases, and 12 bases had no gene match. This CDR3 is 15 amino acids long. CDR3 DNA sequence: TGCAGCGGAGCTACCCTAGCGGGAGTAGTAGATACGCAGTATTTT. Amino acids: CSGATLAGVVDTQYF.

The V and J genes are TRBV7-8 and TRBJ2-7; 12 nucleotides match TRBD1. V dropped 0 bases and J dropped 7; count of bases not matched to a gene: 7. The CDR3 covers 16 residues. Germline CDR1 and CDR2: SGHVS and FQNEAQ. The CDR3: CASSLAGTGGAGEQYF. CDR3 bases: TGTGCCAGCAGCTTAGCGGGGACAGGGGGCGCGGGGGAGCAGTACTTC.

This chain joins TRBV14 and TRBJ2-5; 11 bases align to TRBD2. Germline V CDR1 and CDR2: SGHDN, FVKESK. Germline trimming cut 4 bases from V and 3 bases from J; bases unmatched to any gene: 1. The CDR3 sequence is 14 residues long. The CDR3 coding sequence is TGTGCCAGCAGCCCGGGACTAGCGGAAGAGACCCAGTACTTC. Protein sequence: CASSPGLAEETQYF. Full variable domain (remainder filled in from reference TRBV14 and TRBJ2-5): EAGVTQFPSHSVIEKGQTVTLRCDPISGHDNLYWYRRVMGKEIKFLLHFVKESKQDESGMPNNRFLAERTGGTYSTLKVQPAELEDSGVYFCASSPGLAEETQYFGPGTRLLVL.

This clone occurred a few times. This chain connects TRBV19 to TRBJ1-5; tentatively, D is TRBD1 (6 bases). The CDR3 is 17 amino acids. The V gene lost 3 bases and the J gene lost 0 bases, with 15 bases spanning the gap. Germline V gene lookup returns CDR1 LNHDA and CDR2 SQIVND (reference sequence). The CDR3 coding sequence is TGTGCCAGTAGTATGGGGGCGGGAGTTTATAGCAATCAGCCCCAGCATTTT. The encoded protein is CASSMGAGVYSNQPQHF.

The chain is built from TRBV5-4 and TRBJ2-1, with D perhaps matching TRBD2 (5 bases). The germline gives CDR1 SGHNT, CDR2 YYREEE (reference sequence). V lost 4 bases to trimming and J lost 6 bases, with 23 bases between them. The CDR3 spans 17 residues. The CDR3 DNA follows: TGTGCCAGCAGCGCTACGTTACTAGATTCGCGCTCCAATGAGCAGTTCTTC. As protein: CASSATLLDSRSNEQFF.

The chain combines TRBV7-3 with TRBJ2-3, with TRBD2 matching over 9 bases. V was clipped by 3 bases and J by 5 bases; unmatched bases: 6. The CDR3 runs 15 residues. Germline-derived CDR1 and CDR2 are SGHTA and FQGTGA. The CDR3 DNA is TGTGCCAGCAGCTTCGGCGGGAGGGTAGGAGATACGCAGTATTTT. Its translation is CASSFGGRVGDTQYF.

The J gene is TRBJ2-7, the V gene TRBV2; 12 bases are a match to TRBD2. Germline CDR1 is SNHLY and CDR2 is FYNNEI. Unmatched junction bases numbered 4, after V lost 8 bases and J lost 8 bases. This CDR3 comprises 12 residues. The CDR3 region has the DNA TGTGCCAGCGGCGGACTAGCGGGACAGCAGTACTTC. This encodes CASGGLAGQQYF.

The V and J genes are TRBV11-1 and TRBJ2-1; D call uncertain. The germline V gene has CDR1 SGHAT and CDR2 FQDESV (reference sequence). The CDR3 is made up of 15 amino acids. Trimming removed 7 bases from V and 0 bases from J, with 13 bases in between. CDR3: CASKISESSYNEQFF. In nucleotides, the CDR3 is TGTGCCAGCAAAATCTCGGAGAGCTCCTACAATGAGCAGTTCTTC.

The CDR3 DNA follows: TGCGCCAGCAGCCAAGATGGGGCAGGTAGCTCTGGAAACACCATATATTTT. Its protein product is CASSQDGAGSSGNTIYF. This sequence joins TRBV4-3 and TRBJ1-3, with D possibly being TRBD1 (5 bases). Deletions cut 0 bases from V and 0 bases from J, with 12 bases between. The CDR3 is 17 residues long. CDR1 and CDR2 (germline): LGHNA, YSLEER.

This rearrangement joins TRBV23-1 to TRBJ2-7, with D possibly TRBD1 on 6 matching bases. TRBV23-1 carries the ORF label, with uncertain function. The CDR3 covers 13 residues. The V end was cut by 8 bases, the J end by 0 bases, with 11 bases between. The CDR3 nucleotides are TGCGCCAGCTCCCAGGGGCCCTCCTACGAGCAGTACTTC. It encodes CASSQGPSYEQYF.

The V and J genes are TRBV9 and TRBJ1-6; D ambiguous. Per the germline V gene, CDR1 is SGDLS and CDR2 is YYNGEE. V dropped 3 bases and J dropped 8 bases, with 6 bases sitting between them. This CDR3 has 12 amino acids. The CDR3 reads CASSAGDSPLHF. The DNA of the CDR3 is TGTGCCAGCAGCGCCGGAGATTCACCCCTCCACTTT.

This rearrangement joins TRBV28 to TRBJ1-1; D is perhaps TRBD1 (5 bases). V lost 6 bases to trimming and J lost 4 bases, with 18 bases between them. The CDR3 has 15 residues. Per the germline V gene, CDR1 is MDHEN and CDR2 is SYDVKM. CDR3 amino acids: CASRSLFGGGTEAFF. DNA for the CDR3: TGTGCCAGCAGGTCGCTGTTTGGGGGAGGCACTGAAGCTTTCTTT.

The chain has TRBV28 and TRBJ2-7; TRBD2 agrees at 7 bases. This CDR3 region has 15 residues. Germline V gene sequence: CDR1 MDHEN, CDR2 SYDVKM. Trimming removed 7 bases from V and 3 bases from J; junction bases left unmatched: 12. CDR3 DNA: TGTGCCAGCACGACAAGCGGGGCGGGCTACTACGAGCAGTACTTC. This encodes CASTTSGAGYYEQYF. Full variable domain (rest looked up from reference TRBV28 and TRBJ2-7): DVKVTQSSRYLVKRTGEKVFLECVQDMDHENMFWYRQDPGLGLRLIYFSYDVKMKEKGDIPEGYSVSREKKERFSLILESASTNQTSMYLCASTTSGAGYYEQYFGPGTRLTVT.

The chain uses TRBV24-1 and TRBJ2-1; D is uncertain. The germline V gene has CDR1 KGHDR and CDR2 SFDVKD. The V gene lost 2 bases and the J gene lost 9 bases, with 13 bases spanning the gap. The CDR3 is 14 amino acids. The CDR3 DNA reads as TGTGCCACCAGTGATTCTGTCAGTGAGGCTGAGCAGTTCTTC. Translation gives CATSDSVSEAEQFF.

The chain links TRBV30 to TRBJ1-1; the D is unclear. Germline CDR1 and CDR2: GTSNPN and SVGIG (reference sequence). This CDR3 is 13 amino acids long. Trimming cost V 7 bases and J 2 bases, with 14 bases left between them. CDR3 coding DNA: TGTGCCTCGACCAACAGCATAAACACTGAAGCTTTCTTT. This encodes CASTNSINTEAFF.

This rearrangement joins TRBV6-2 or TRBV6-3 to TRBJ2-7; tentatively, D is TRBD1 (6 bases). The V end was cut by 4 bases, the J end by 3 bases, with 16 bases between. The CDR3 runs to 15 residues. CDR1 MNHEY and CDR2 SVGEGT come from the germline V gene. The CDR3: CASSSWTAEGYEQYF. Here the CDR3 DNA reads TGTGCCAGCAGTTCTTGGACAGCAGAGGGCTACGAGCAGTACTTC.

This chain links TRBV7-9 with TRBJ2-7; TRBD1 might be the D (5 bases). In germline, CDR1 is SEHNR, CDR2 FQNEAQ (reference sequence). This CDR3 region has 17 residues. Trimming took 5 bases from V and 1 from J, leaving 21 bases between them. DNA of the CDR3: TGTGCCAGCAGCCCAAAACAGGTCTTATCGGTTTCCTACGAGCAGTACTTC. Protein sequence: CASSPKQVLSVSYEQYF.

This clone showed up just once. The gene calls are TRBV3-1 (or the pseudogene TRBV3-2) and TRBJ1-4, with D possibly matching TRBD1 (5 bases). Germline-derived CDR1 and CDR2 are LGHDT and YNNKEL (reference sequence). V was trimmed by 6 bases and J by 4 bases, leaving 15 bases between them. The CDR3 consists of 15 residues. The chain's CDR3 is CASSLTGTVNEKLFF. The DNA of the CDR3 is TGTGCCAGCAGTCTAACCGGGACTGTTAATGAAAAACTGTTTTTT.

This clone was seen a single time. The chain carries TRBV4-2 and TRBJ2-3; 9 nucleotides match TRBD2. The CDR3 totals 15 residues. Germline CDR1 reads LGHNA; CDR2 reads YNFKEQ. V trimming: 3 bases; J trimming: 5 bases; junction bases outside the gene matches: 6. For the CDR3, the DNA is TGTGCCAGCAGCCATGCGGGAGGGCCCGGAGATACGCAGTATTTT. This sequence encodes CASSHAGGPGDTQYF.

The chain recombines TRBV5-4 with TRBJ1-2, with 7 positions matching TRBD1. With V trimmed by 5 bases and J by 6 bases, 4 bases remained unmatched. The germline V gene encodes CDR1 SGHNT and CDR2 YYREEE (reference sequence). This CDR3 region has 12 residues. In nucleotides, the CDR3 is TGTGCCAGCAGACACGGACAGGATGGCTACACCTTC. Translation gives CASRHGQDGYTF. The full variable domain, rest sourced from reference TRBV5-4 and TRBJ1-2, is ETGVTQSPTHLIKTRGQQVTLRCSSQSGHNTVSWYQQALGQGPQFIFQYYREEENGRGNFPPRFSGLQFPNYSSELNVNALELDDSALYLCASRHGQDGYTFGSGTRLTVV.

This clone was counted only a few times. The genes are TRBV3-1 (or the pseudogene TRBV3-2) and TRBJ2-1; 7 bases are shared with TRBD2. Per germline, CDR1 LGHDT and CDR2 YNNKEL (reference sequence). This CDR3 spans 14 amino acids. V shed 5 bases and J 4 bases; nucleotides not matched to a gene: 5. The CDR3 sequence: CASSAGLVYNEQFF. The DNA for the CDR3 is TGTGCCAGCAGCGCCGGACTAGTTTACAATGAGCAGTTCTTC.

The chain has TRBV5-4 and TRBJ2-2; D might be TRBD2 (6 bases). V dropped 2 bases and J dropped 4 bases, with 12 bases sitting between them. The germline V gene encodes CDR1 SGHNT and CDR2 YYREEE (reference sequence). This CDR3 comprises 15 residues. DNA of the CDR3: TGTGCCAGCAGCTTTTCTGGAGGGCTCACCGGGGAGCTGTTTTTT. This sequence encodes CASSFSGGLTGELFF.

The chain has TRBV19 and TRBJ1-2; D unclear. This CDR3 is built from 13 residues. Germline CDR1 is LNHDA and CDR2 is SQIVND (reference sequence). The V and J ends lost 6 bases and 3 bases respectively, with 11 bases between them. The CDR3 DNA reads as TGTGCCAGTAGAGATCGGGTAGACTATGGCTACACCTTC. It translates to CASRDRVDYGYTF.

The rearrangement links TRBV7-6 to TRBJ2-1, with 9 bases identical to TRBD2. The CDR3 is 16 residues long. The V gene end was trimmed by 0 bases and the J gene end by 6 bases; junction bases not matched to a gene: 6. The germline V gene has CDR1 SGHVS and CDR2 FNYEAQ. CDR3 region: CASSLAPLAGPNEQFF. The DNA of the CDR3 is TGTGCCAGCAGCTTAGCCCCGCTAGCGGGACCCAATGAGCAGTTCTTC.

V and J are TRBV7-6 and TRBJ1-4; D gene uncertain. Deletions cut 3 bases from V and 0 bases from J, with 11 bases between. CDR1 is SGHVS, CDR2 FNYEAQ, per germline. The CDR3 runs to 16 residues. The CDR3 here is CASSLETLATNEKLFF. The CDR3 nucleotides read TGTGCCAGCAGCTTGGAGACGCTAGCAACTAATGAAAAACTGTTTTTT. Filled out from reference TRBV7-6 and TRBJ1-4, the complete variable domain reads GAGVSQSPRYKVTKRGQDVALRCDPISGHVSLYWYRQALGQGPEFLTYFNYEAQQDKSGLPNDRFSAERPEGSISTLTIQRTEQRDSAMYRCASSLETLATNEKLFFGSGTQLSVL.

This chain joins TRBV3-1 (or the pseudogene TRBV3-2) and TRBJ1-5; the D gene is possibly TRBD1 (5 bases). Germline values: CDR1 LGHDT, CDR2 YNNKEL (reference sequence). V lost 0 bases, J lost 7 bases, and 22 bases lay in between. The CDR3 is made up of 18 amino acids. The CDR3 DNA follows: TGTGCCAGCAGCCAAGATAGCCTCCGGGACTCCCGGGAGCAGCCCCAGCATTTT. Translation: CASSQDSLRDSREQPQHF.

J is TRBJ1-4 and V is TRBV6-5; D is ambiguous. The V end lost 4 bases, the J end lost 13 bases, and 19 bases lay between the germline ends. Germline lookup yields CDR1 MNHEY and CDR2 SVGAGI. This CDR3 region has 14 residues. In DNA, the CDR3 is TGTGCCAGCAGTTTTTCCAGGTGGGCGAACGGACTGTTTTTT. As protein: CASSFSRWANGLFF.

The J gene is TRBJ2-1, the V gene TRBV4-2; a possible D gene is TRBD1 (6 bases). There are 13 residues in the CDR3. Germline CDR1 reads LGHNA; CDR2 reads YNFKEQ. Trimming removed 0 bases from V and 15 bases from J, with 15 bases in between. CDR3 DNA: TGTGCCAGCAGCCAAGATAAAGGGGGTCGCCGGTTCTTC. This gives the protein CASSQDKGGRRFF.

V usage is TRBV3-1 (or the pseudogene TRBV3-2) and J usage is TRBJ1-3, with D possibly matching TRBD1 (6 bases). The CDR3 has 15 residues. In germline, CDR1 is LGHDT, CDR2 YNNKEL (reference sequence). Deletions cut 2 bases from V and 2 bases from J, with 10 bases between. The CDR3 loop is CASSQFTGPGNTIYF. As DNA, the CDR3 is TGTGCCAGCAGCCAATTTACAGGGCCTGGAAACACCATATATTTT.

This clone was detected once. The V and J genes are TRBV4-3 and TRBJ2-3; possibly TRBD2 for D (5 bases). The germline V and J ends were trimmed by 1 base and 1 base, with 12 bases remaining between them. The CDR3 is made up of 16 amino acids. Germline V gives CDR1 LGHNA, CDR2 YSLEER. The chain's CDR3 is CASSQGNSGGTDTQYF. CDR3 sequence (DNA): TGCGCCAGCAGCCAAGGGAACAGCGGAGGCACAGATACGCAGTATTTT.